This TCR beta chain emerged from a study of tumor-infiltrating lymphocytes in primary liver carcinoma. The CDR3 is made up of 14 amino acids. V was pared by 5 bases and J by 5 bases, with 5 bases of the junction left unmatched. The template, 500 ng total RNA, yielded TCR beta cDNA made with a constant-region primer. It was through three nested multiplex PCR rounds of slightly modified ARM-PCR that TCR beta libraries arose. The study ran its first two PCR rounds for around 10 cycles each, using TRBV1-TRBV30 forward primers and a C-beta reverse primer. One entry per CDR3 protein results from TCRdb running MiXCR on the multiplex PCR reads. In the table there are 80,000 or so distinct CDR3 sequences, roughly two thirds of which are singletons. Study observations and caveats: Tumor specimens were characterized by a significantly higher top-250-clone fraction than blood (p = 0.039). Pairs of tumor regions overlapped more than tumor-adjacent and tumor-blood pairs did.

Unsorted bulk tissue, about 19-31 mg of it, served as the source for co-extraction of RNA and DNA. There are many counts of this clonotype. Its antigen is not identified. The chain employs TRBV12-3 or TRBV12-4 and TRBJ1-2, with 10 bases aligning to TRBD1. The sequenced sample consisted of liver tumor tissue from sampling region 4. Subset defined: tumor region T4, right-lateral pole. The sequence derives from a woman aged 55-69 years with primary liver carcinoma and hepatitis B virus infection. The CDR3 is CASSHGQGVYGYTF. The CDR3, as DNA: TGTGCCAGCAGTCATGGACAGGGGGTTTATGGCTACACCTTC.